The clone carrying this T cell receptor beta chain has just a few counts. Its target is unknown. The data were taken from a study of T-cell reconstitution after alpha-beta-depleted transplantation in children. General study points: After one year, T-cell counts and TCRbeta diversity mostly came from new T cells. At around two months after transplant, the alpha-beta T cells were reportedly derived from several hundred expanded clones that came from non-depleted graft cells.

TCRbeta library preparation incorporated unique molecular identifiers. Via MiXCR, TCRdb re-called the PCR reads, giving one row per CDR3 protein. The sample comprises approximately 230,000 distinct CDR3 sequences, approximately 24% of which are singletons, and about 5% rests with the top ten. Material: PBMCs, mostly from graft donor cells, obtained 360 days after TCRalphabeta/CD19-depleted stem cell transplant. The sequence was collected from a female patient between 2 and 15 years old who had a stem cell transplant for congenital amegakaryocytic thrombocytopenia, so the T cells may come from the graft donor.

The CDR3 region is CASSHGDLYGYTF. Here the CDR3 DNA reads TGCGCCAGCAGCCACGGGGATCTCTATGGCTACACCTTC. The J gene is TRBJ1-2, the V gene TRBV4-3, with D unresolved. V was cut by 3 bases and J by 4 bases, with 9 bases left in between. CDR1 is LGHNA and CDR2 is YSLEER in the germline V gene. The CDR3 is 13 amino acids.